What follows are 16 T cell receptor beta chains derived from one specimen sequenced in a study of cytomegalovirus exposure and HLA in healthy donors listed by TCRdb under 2017. Libraries came from the immunoSEQ multiplex PCR assay. A mixture of 60 forward primers for TCR Vbeta segments and 13 reverse primers for TCR Jbeta segments was used in the multiplex PCR. TCRdb carries this immuneACCESS record with in-frame sequences only. Its versions omit some clonotypes, under half of them owing to an unresolved V gene in the studies checked, with the rest unexplained. The table for this sample lists around 100,000 clones; approximately 79% of them were counted only once. The leading ten clones occupy 3% to 3.5% of the sample. Sequenced material: PBMCs. These receptor sequences come from a woman between 40 and 55 years old in good health and CMV-seronegative.

V gene TRBV29-1 combines with J gene TRBJ2-1; 13 bases match TRBD2. The CDR3 has 18 residues. V lost 6 bases to trimming and J lost 6 bases; unmatched junction nucleotides: 17. In germline, CDR1 is SQVTM, CDR2 ANQGSEA. The CDR3 DNA sequence: TGCAGCGTCGGTCCGGGACTAGCGGGGTGGGTAGAGGGCAATGAGCAGTTCTTC. It is translated as CSVGPGLAGWVEGNEQFF.

The chain links TRBV28 to TRBJ1-4; 8 nucleotides align to TRBD1. Germline lookup yields CDR1 MDHEN and CDR2 SYDVKM. Losses at the gene ends were 6 bases for V and 4 bases for J; bases not matched to a gene: 10. The CDR3 consists of 16 residues. Here the CDR3 DNA reads TGTGCCAGCAGGTTGGGGAAGACAGGGGTTAATGAAAAACTGTTTTTT. This gives the protein CASRLGKTGVNEKLFF.

This clone was seen a single time. This CDR3 is CASSLGLAGAYNEQFF. DNA of the CDR3: TGTGCCAGCAGCTTGGGACTAGCGGGTGCCTACAATGAGCAGTTCTTC. This chain connects TRBV5-4 to TRBJ2-1; 10 bases map to TRBD2. The J segment lost 2 bases and the V segment lost 0 bases, leaving 2 bases of the junction unmatched. The germline V gene encodes CDR1 SGHNT and CDR2 YYREEE (reference sequence). The CDR3 is 16 residues long.

The chain is built from TRBV30 and TRBJ1-3; no reliable D call. This CDR3 has 17 residues. CDR1 GTSNPN and CDR2 SVGIG come from the germline V gene (reference sequence). Trimming shortened V by 2 bases and J by 0 bases, and 17 bases separated the two germline ends. CDR3 residues: CAWSQRTEPLSGNTIYF. The CDR3 DNA is TGTGCCTGGAGTCAAAGAACAGAACCACTCTCTGGAAACACCATATATTTT.

This chain joins TRBV6-1 and TRBJ2-2; TRBD1 agrees at 7 bases. This CDR3 spans 12 amino acids. Germline assignment: CDR1 MNHNS and CDR2 SASEGT. Trimming cost V 10 bases and J 6 bases; bases outside gene matches: 5. The CDR3 spells CATDRVAGELFF. The CDR3 coding sequence is TGTGCCACCGACAGGGTGGCCGGGGAGCTGTTTTTT.

This clone was seen a handful of times. The chain carries TRBV5-5 and TRBJ1-2, with a tentative D call TRBD1 (5 bases). The V and J ends lost 1 base and 3 bases respectively, with 7 bases between them. CDR1 and CDR2 (germline): SGHKS, YYEKEE (reference sequence). The CDR3 consists of 13 residues. In nucleotides, the CDR3 is TGTGCCAGCAGCTTGCGGGGGGACTATGGCTACACCTTC. Translated: CASSLRGDYGYTF.

The chain carries TRBV9 and TRBJ2-3; D gene uncertain. V was trimmed by 0 bases and J by 2 bases, leaving 7 bases between them. This CDR3 has 14 residues. CDR1 and CDR2 (germline): SGDLS, YYNGEE. The CDR3 protein is CASSVDSDTDTQYF. The CDR3 DNA is TGTGCCAGCAGCGTAGATTCAGACACAGATACGCAGTATTTT.

CDR3 DNA sequence: TGTGCCAGCACCCGAAGTGCCCACCGGGAGCAGTTCTTC. It yields the protein CASTRSAHREQFF. The chain uses TRBV6-5 and TRBJ2-1; no firm D call. This CDR3 comprises 13 residues. Germline V gene lookup returns CDR1 MNHEY and CDR2 SVGAGI. Trimming pared 7 bases from V and 10 bases from J, leaving 17 bases between.

As for this clone: Sequence at one end of the junction differs from germline and may be a read error. The genes are TRBV7-9 and TRBJ1-4, with D unclear. Germline V gives CDR1 SEHNR, CDR2 FQNEAQ (reference sequence). The CDR3 loop spans 13 amino acids. CDR3 in DNA: TGTTCCAGCAGCTTGGGCAGGAATGAAAAACTGTTTTTT. Its translation: CSSSLGRNEKLFF. The full variable domain, its missing parts supplied by reference TRBV7-9 and TRBJ1-4, is DTGVSQNPRHKITKRGQNVTFRCDPISEHNRLYWYRQTLGQGPEFLTYFQNEAQLEKSRLLSDRFSAERPKGSFSTLEIQRTEQGDSAMYLCSSSLGRNEKLFFGSGTQLSVL.

The V call is TRBV4-3, the J call TRBJ1-1, with TRBD1 matching over 10 bases. The CDR3 is 17 residues long. V gave up 2 bases and J gave up 0 bases; unmatched junction bases: 6. Germline V gene data show CDR1 as LGHNA and CDR2 as YSLEER. In nucleotides, the CDR3 is TGCGCCAGCAGCCAACCCGGACAGGGGGGAATGAACACTGAAGCTTTCTTT. Amino acid sequence: CASSQPGQGGMNTEAFF.

This clone occurred once. The DNA for the CDR3 is TGTGCCAGCGGGGCTAGCGGTCAGGCTGAGACCCAGTACTTC. Translated: CASGASGQAETQYF. This sequence joins TRBV2 and TRBJ2-5; TRBD2 matches 7 bases. CDR1 SNHLY and CDR2 FYNNEI come from the germline V gene. This CDR3 comprises 14 residues. The ends lost 8 bases at V and 5 bases at J; junction bases unmatched: 11.

This clone was recorded only once. The chain uses TRBV28 and TRBJ1-4; tentative D call: TRBD1 (5 bases). The ends were cut back, 3 bases at V and 8 bases at J, with 16 bases in the middle. Germline lookup yields CDR1 MDHEN and CDR2 SYDVKM. The CDR3 totals 15 residues. The CDR3 bases are TGTGCCAGCAGTTTCGTGGGGGGGGTATACGAAAAACTGTTTTTT. It specifies CASSFVGGVYEKLFF.

V is TRBV7-2 and J is TRBJ2-1, with D perhaps matching TRBD1 (5 bases). Trimming shortened V by 4 bases and J by 8 bases, and 12 bases separated the two germline ends. Germline V CDR1 and CDR2: SGHTA, FQGNSA. The length of the CDR3 is 13 residues. The CDR3 nucleotides are TGTGCCAGCAGCTCCGGACAACGCGATGAGCAGTTCTTC. Translating gives CASSSGQRDEQFF. The full variable domain, its missing parts supplied by reference TRBV7-2 and TRBJ2-1, is GAGVSQSPSNKVTEKGKDVELRCDPISGHTALYWYRQSLGQGLEFLIYFQGNSAPDKSGLPSDRFSAERTGGSVSTLTIQRTQQEDSAVYLCASSSGQRDEQFFGPGTRLTVL.

The chain employs TRBV9 and TRBJ1-6; 10 positions match TRBD1. This CDR3 comprises 16 residues. V lost 2 bases and J lost 4; bases outside the gene matches: 3. Germline V gene lookup returns CDR1 SGDLS and CDR2 YYNGEE. In DNA, the CDR3 is TGTGCCAGCAGCGTGGGGGACAGGGGATATAATTCACCCCTCCACTTT. Translating gives CASSVGDRGYNSPLHF. The full variable domain, its missing parts supplied by reference TRBV9 and TRBJ1-6, is DSGVTQTPKHLITATGQRVTLRCSPRSGDLSVYWYQQSLDQGLQFLIQYYNGEERAKGNILERFSAQQFPDLHSELNLSSLELGDSALYFCASSVGDRGYNSPLHFGNGTRLTVT.

The rearrangement links TRBV27 to TRBJ2-1, with TRBD1 matching 8 bases. Trimming removed 1 base from V and 7 bases from J; junction bases left unmatched: 9. The germline V gene encodes CDR1 MNHEY and CDR2 SMNVEV (reference sequence). The CDR3 has 16 residues. The DNA of the CDR3 is TGTGCCAGCAGTTTATTAGGGCAGGGGGCCGAGAATGAGCAGTTCTTC. Translation gives CASSLLGQGAENEQFF.

J is TRBJ1-1 and V is TRBV28; 7 bases fit TRBD1. Germline CDR1 and CDR2: MDHEN and SYDVKM. The CDR3 sequence is 17 residues long. V was pared by 8 bases and J by 1 base, with 16 bases of the junction left unmatched. The CDR3 reads CASRGQQPPRRNTEAFF. The CDR3 nucleotides are TGTGCCAGCCGGGGACAGCAGCCCCCTAGAAGGAACACTGAAGCTTTCTTT.